This is a list of T cell receptor beta chains from one sample in a study of T cells in localized non-small cell lung cancer. Sequencing was performed with immunoSEQ multiplex PCR; in TCRdb, only in-frame clones are kept and a portion is missing. The sample carries under 100,000 clones, 88% recorded once. The starting material was peripheral blood, obtained before any cancer treatment. Source of these receptors: a woman aged 35-75 years with stage I squamous cell lung carcinoma. CDR3s leave out the opening cysteine and the closing phenylalanine or tryptophan. Each record gives: V gene, CDR3 protein.

v_gene: TRBV4-2
CDR3aa: ASSSERTSTTKNIQY

v_gene: TRBV6-5
CDR3aa: ASSYSAVRSGNTIY

v_gene: TRBV9
CDR3aa: ASSVQGASTGELF

v_gene: TRBV7-3
CDR3aa: ASSSGAYNEQF

v_gene: TRBV5-4
CDR3aa: ASSPGLETDTQY

v_gene: TRBV30
CDR3aa: ASGGYEKLF

v_gene: TRBV15
CDR3aa: ATSLGGEGGNYGYT

v_gene: TRBV9
CDR3aa: ASSVGSVRDTEAF

v_gene: TRBV9
CDR3aa: ASSVGGRGSDYEQY

v_gene: TRBV2
CDR3aa: ASSDREKLF